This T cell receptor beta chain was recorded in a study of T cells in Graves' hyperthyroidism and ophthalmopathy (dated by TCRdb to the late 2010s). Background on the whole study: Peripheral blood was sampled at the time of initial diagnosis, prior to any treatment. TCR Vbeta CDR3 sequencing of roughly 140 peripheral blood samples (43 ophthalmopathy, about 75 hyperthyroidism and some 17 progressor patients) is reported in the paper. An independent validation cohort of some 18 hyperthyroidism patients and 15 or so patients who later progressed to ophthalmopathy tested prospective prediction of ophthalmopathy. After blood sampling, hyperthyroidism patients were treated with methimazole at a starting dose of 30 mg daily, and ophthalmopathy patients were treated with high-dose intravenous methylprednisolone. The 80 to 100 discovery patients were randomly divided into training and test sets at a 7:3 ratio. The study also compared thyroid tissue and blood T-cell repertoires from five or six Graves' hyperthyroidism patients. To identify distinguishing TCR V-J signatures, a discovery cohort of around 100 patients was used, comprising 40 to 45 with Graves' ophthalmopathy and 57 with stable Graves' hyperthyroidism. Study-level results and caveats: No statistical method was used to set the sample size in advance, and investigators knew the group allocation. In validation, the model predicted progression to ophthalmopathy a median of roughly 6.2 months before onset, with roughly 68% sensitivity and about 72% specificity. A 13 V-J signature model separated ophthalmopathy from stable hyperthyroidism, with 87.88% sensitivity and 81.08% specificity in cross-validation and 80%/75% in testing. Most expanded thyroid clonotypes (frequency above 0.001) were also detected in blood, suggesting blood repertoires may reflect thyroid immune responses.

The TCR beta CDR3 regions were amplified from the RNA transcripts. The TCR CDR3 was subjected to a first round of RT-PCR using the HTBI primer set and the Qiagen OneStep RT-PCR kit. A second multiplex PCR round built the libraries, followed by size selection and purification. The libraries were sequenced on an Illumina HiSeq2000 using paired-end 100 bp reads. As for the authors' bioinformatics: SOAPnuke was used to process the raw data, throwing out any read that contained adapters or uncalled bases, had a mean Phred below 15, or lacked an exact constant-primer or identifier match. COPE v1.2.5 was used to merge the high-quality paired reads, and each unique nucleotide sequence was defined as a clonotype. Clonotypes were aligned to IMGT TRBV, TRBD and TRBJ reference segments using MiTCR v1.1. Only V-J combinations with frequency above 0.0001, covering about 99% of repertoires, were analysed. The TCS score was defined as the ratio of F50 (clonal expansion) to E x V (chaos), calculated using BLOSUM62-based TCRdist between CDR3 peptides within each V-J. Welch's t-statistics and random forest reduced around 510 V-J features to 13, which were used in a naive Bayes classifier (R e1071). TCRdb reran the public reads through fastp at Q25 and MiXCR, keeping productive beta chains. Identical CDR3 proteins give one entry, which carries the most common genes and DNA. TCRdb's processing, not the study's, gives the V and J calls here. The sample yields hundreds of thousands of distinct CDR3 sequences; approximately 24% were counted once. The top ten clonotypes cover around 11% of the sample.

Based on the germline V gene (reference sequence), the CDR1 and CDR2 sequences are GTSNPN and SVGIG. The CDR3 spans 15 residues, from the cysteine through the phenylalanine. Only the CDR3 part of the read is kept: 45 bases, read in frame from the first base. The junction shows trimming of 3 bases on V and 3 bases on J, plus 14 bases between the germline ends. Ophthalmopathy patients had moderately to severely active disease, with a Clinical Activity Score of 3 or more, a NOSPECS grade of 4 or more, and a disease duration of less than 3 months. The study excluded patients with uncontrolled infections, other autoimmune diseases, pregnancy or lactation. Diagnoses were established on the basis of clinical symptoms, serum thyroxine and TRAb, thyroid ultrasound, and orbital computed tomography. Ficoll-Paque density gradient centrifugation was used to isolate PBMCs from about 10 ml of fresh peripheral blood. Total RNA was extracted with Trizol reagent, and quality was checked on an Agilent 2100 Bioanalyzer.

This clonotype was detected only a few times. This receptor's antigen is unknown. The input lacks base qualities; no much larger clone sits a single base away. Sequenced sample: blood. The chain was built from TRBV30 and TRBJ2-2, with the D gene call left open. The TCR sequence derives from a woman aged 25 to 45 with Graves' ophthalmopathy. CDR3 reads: CAWRSDQKDTGELFF. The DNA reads TGTGCCTGGAGGTCAGACCAAAAGGACACCGGGGAGCTGTTTTTT.